Following are 21 T cell receptor beta chains from one sample sequenced in a study of T cells in Graves' hyperthyroidism and ophthalmopathy. There were TCR beta CDR3 regions amplified from RNA transcripts. The primer set for the first-round RT-PCR of the TCR CDR3 was HTBI. A single record per CDR3 protein comes from TCRdb applying MiXCR to the multiplex PCR reads. The repertoire includes about 420,000 distinct CDR3 sequences, 15% to 19% of them detected once, and 13% to 15% sits in the top ten. The sample comprised blood. The receptor source for this set is a woman aged 18-29 years with Graves' hyperthyroidism.

The chain couples TRBV19 to TRBJ2-7; D not resolved. This CDR3 region has 15 residues. V shed 1 base and J shed 2 bases, with 12 bases lying between them. Germline loops: CDR1 LNHDA, CDR2 SQIVND (reference sequence). The CDR3 is CASSIGADPTYEQYF. As DNA, the CDR3 is TGTGCCAGTAGTATAGGGGCGGATCCTACCTACGAGCAGTACTTC.

This clonotype was counted at least ten times. The J gene is TRBJ2-1, the V gene TRBV12-3 or TRBV12-4; 13 bases line up with TRBD2. V dropped 7 bases and J dropped 4; count of bases not matched to a gene: 4. The length of the CDR3 is 15 residues. The CDR3 region has the DNA TGTGCCAGCAAGACACTAGCGGGGGGGTACAATGAGCAGTTCTTC. Its protein is CASKTLAGGYNEQFF.

This clonotype was seen ten or more times. The J gene is TRBJ2-1, the V gene TRBV20-1; 8 bases line up with TRBD2. Germline values: CDR1 DFQATT, CDR2 SNEGSKA (reference sequence). J was trimmed by 2 bases and V by 0 bases; bases with no gene match: 9. This CDR3 region has 17 residues. The CDR3 protein is CSARDLGGLGPYNEQFF. The CDR3 DNA reads TGCAGTGCTAGAGATCTAGGGGGACTAGGTCCCTACAATGAGCAGTTCTTC.

This clonotype was observed many times. The chain is built from TRBV12-3 or TRBV12-4 and TRBJ2-3, with D maybe TRBD1 (7 bases). V lost 6 bases and J 0 bases, leaving 16 bases between the germline ends. There are 16 residues in the CDR3. The DNA of the CDR3 is TGTGCCAGCAGGCGGGACAGAGTAATGAGCACAGATACGCAGTATTTT. Protein sequence: CASRRDRVMSTDTQYF.

This chain's CDR3 is CASSSQSDRGAHEQYF. In DNA, the CDR3 is TGTGCCAGCAGCTCCCAGTCGGACAGGGGCGCCCACGAGCAGTACTTC. The chain carries TRBV7-2 and TRBJ2-7, with 9 bases aligning to TRBD1. The CDR3 loop spans 16 amino acids. V dropped 4 bases and J dropped 5; count of bases not matched to a gene: 12. Germline CDR1 and CDR2: SGHTA and FQGNSA.

Notes on this clonotype: Given a much more abundant clone one base away, this may be a read error. This chain joins TRBV18 and TRBJ2-5, with D perhaps matching TRBD2 (5 bases). V shed 3 bases and J shed 7 bases, with 15 bases lying between them. The germline V gene encodes CDR1 KGHSH and CDR2 LQKENI. This CDR3 has 14 residues. CDR3 residues: CASSPDALGGTQYF. The CDR3, as DNA: TGTGCCAGCTCACCGGACGCACTCGGAGGGACCCAGTACTTC.

This clonotype came up many times. V and J are TRBV3-1 and TRBJ1-2; no firm D call. There are 14 residues in the CDR3. V was pared by 2 bases and J by 4 bases, with 11 bases between. Germline CDR1 reads LGHDT; CDR2 reads YNNKEL (reference sequence). The CDR3 DNA follows: TGTGCCAGCAGCCAAAGGGCAGGACCCTATGGCTACACCTTC. Residues: CASSQRAGPYGYTF.

This clonotype turned up a few times. A much larger clone is a single base away; this may be a read error. J is TRBJ1-5 and V is TRBV24-1; D uncertain. The CDR3 contains 13 residues. Germline CDR1 reads KGHDR; CDR2 reads SFDVKD. Trimming removed 4 bases at V and 0 bases at J, with 3 bases between. Written as DNA, the CDR3 is TGTGCCACCAGTGAAAATAGCAATCAGCCCCAGCATTTT. The encoded protein is CATSENSNQPQHF.

The chain is built from TRBV6-1 and TRBJ2-7; D is unclear. The germline V and J ends were trimmed by 10 bases and 1 base, with 20 bases remaining between them. The CDR3 spans 15 residues. Per the germline V gene, CDR1 is MNHNS and CDR2 is SASEGT. The CDR3 loop reads CATGPPRSQSYEQYF. The CDR3 nucleotides are TGTGCCACAGGACCTCCTCGGTCACAGTCCTACGAGCAGTACTTC.

Remarks on this clonotype: This clone may be a read error of a much larger clone one base away. The gene calls are TRBV28 and TRBJ1-3; D is possibly TRBD1 (5 bases). This CDR3 has 16 amino acids. From germline, CDR1 is MDHEN and CDR2 SYDVKM. CDR3: CASSFVGPDSGDTIYF. CDR3 sequence (DNA): TGTGCCAGCAGTTTTGTGGGACCTGACTCTGGAGACACCATATATTTT.

This clonotype has a single count. It may be a read error: a sequence one base away is much more abundant. The chain uses TRBV12-3 or TRBV12-4 and TRBJ2-7, with 8 bases that match TRBD1. CDR3 length equals 22 residues. CDR3 DNA: TGTGCCGGCAGTTTACCGCGGGGCCCCCTAGACAGGGGCGGTATTTTAGTCTACGAGCAGTACTTC. Its protein is CAGSLPRGPLDRGGILVYEQYF.

This clonotype was recorded many times. The chain is built from TRBV2 and TRBJ2-1; D gene uncertain. This CDR3 is 15 amino acids long. Between the trimmed V and J ends, which lost 6 bases and 0 bases, there was a span of 12 bases. Germline loops: CDR1 SNHLY, CDR2 FYNNEI. The chain's CDR3 is CASSATPLSYNEQFF. In DNA form, the CDR3 reads TGTGCCAGCAGCGCAACTCCCCTCTCCTACAATGAGCAGTTCTTC.

Ten or more counts support this clonotype. The CDR3, as DNA: TGTGCCAGCAGCCCGCGATCTAGCGGGATCTACGAGCAGTACTTC. Amino acid sequence: CASSPRSSGIYEQYF. The chain combines TRBV3-1 with TRBJ2-7; 9 bases match TRBD2. CDR1 LGHDT and CDR2 YNNKEL come from the germline V gene (reference sequence). J lost 3 bases, V lost 4 bases, and 7 bases had no gene match. The CDR3 is 15 amino acids.

In this sample, this clonotype turned up a few times. The rearrangement uses TRBV6-2 or TRBV6-3 and TRBJ2-7, with 12 nucleotides matching TRBD2. V was clipped by 6 bases and J by 7 bases; unmatched bases: 13. This CDR3 comprises 16 residues. CDR1 MNHEY and CDR2 SVGEGT come from the germline V gene. CDR3 residues: CASRGDRTSGVREQYF. The CDR3 nucleotides read TGTGCCAGCAGGGGGGATCGGACTAGCGGGGTGAGAGAGCAGTACTTC.

J is TRBJ1-6 and V is TRBV4-1; unclear D gene. In germline, CDR1 is MGHRA, CDR2 YSYEKL. CDR3 length equals 13 residues. Deletions cut 2 bases from V and 12 bases from J, with 11 bases between. The DNA for the CDR3 is TGCGCCAGCAGCCAACCATTACAGTTACCCCTCCACTTT. Translating gives CASSQPLQLPLHF.

The chain is built from TRBV9 and TRBJ1-5; unclear D gene. This CDR3 contains 15 residues. V was cut by 0 bases and J by 5 bases, with 12 bases left in between. Germline V gene lookup returns CDR1 SGDLS and CDR2 YYNGEE. CDR3 protein: CASSVGFVVDQPQHF. As DNA, the CDR3 is TGTGCCAGCAGCGTAGGGTTTGTGGTAGATCAGCCCCAGCATTTT.

Ten or more counts support this clonotype. The chain joins TRBV28 to TRBJ2-5, with D uncertain. Trimming removed 3 bases from V and 5 bases from J, with 7 bases in between. CDR1 is MDHEN and CDR2 is SYDVKM in the germline V gene. The CDR3 has 12 amino acids. The CDR3 here is CASSFSLETQYF. For the CDR3, the DNA is TGTGCCAGCAGTTTTTCCCTGGAGACCCAGTACTTC.

The table lists this clonotype with a few counts. This sequence joins TRBV20-1 and TRBJ2-4; TRBD1 matches at 8 bases. CDR1 and CDR2 from the germline V gene are DFQATT and SNEGSKA (reference sequence). The CDR3 consists of 13 residues. The V and J ends lost 5 bases and 5 bases, in that order; junction bases with no gene match: 5. DNA of the CDR3: TGCAGTGCTTGGGGACAGGCGGAAAACATTCAGTACTTC. Its translation: CSAWGQAENIQYF.

This clonotype showed up just a few times. The rearrangement joins TRBV6-5 to TRBJ1-6; TRBD1 aligns across 7 bases. The germline gives CDR1 MNHEY, CDR2 SVGAGI. The V and J ends lost 0 bases and 13 bases, in that order; junction bases with no gene match: 0. CDR3 length: 12 residues. The DNA of the CDR3 is TGTGCCAGCAGTTACTCAGGGGGCCCCCTCCACTTT. Translation: CASSYSGGPLHF.

This clonotype has ten or more counts. The J gene is TRBJ1-1, the V gene TRBV29-1; D is unresolved. The germline V gene encodes CDR1 SQVTM and CDR2 ANQGSEA. CDR3 length equals 12 residues. Trimming stripped 1 base from V and 1 base from J, with 4 bases between. Here the CDR3 DNA reads TGCAGCGTTGAAGGCAAGAACACTGAAGCTTTCTTT. It specifies CSVEGKNTEAFF.

This clonotype was recorded many times. V gene TRBV5-8 combines with J gene TRBJ2-2, with TRBD1 matching over 7 bases. Germline CDR1 is SGHTS and CDR2 is YDEGEE. The ends lost 0 bases at V and 0 bases at J; junction bases unmatched: 2. This CDR3 comprises 16 residues. The CDR3: CASSLGTGSNTGELFF. CDR3 nucleotides: TGTGCCAGCAGCTTGGGGACAGGCTCGAACACCGGGGAGCTGTTTTTT.